The 25 T cell receptor beta chains presented below share a single source sample, sequenced in a study of T cell repertoires in cytomegalovirus infection. MiXCR was run by TCRdb on the reads, yielding one entry per CDR3 protein. Altogether nearly 700,000 distinct CDR3 sequences are present, about 30% being singletons, with the ten largest covering around a sixth. Antigens of these TCRs are unknown. Sequencing was performed on cultured PBMCs, taken from culture after CMV antigen stimulation. The receptors shown here come from a human donor in good health (CMV status not recorded). Some clones in this sample may be carry-over from other donors' samples.

The J gene is TRBJ2-7, the V gene TRBV7-2; D is undetermined. Trimming took 0 bases from V and 2 from J, leaving 11 bases between them. This CDR3 has 15 residues. Germline V gives CDR1 SGHTA, CDR2 FQGNSA. The CDR3 region is CASSLAKGPTYEQYF. Written as DNA, the CDR3 is TGTGCCAGCAGCTTAGCGAAAGGACCCACCTACGAGCAGTACTTC.

This clonotype turned up a few times. The gene calls are TRBV9 and TRBJ1-5, with a tentative D call TRBD1 (6 bases). Germline V CDR1 and CDR2: SGDLS, YYNGEE. Trimming removed 3 bases at V and 5 bases at J, with 15 bases between. The CDR3 totals 15 residues. The CDR3 sequence is CASSARGGFDQPQHF. The CDR3, as DNA: TGTGCCAGCAGCGCCCGAGGGGGGTTCGATCAGCCCCAGCATTTT.

This chain joins TRBV6-2 or TRBV6-3 and TRBJ2-5; 9 nucleotides align to TRBD1. V shed 5 bases and J 4 bases; nucleotides not matched to a gene: 5. This CDR3 spans 14 amino acids. CDR1 is MNHEY, CDR2 SVGEGT, per germline. This CDR3 is CASSTTGGLETQYF. CDR3 nucleotide sequence: TGTGCCAGCAGTACTACAGGGGGCTTAGAGACCCAGTACTTC.

The V call is TRBV7-7, the J call TRBJ2-2, with 7 bases fitting TRBD1. CDR3 size: 14 residues. With V trimmed by 5 bases and J by 3 bases, 3 bases remained unmatched. Germline assignment: CDR1 SSHAT and CDR2 FNYEAQ (reference sequence). CDR3 nucleotide sequence: TGTGCCAGCAGCGTCGACAGGGACACCGGGGAGCTGTTTTTT. As protein: CASSVDRDTGELFF.

The chain couples TRBV10-3 to TRBJ2-7, with D possibly TRBD1 on 6 matching bases. CDR1 is ENHRY and CDR2 is SYGVKD in the germline V gene. Trimming stripped 7 bases from V and 7 bases from J, with 17 bases between. The CDR3 runs 13 residues. The CDR3 DNA is TGTGCCATCACTACCGGGACATCGAATGAGCAGTACTTC. Translating gives CAITTGTSNEQYF.

The chain joins TRBV18 to TRBJ1-5, with a possible D match to TRBD1 (6 bases). The CDR3 is made up of 15 amino acids. The germline V and J ends were trimmed by 6 bases and 6 bases, with 18 bases remaining between them. CDR1 and CDR2 from the germline V gene are KGHSH and LQKENI. This CDR3 is CASSSGAGVGQPQHF. The CDR3 nucleotides are TGTGCCAGCTCCTCCGGGGCAGGGGTGGGTCAGCCCCAGCATTTT. Combining the CDR3 with reference TRBV18 and TRBJ1-5 gives the whole variable domain NAGVMQNPRHLVRRRGQEARLRCSPMKGHSHVYWYRQLPEEGLKFMVYLQKENIIDESGMPKERFSAEFPKEGPSILRIQQVVRGDSAAYFCASSSGAGVGQPQHFGDGTRLSIL.

This clonotype occurred a few times. The CDR3 spells CASSHNSRAADTQYF. Here the CDR3 DNA reads TGTGCCAGCAGCCACAATTCTAGAGCCGCAGATACGCAGTATTTT. The chain is built from TRBV7-9 and TRBJ2-3, with D unclear. V was trimmed by 5 bases and J by 4 bases, leaving 16 bases between them. In germline, CDR1 is SEHNR, CDR2 FQNEAQ (reference sequence). This CDR3 comprises 15 residues.

This clonotype has more than one count but fewer than ten. This rearrangement joins TRBV7-2 to TRBJ2-5; the match to TRBD2 covers 9 bases. Unmatched junction bases numbered 5, after V lost 5 bases and J lost 4 bases. There are 14 residues in the CDR3. Germline-derived CDR1 and CDR2 are SGHTA and FQGNSA. The CDR3 region is CASSRIAGVETQYF. The CDR3 DNA is TGTGCCAGCAGCCGAATAGCGGGGGTAGAGACCCAGTACTTC.

This clonotype was found many times. The V and J genes are TRBV7-2 and TRBJ2-3, with 8 bases that match TRBD2. Germline CDR1 is SGHTA and CDR2 is FQGNSA. J lost 1 base, V lost 1 base, and 4 bases had no gene match. The CDR3 loop spans 16 amino acids. The CDR3 nucleotides are TGTGCCAGCAGCTTAGGAGCGGGAGTTGGCACAGATACGCAGTATTTT. The encoded protein is CASSLGAGVGTDTQYF.

The chain couples TRBV5-4 to TRBJ2-1; D may be TRBD2 (6 bases). The CDR3 covers 16 residues. The V end lost 3 bases, the J end lost 8 bases, and 21 bases lay between the germline ends. From germline, CDR1 is SGHNT and CDR2 YYREEE (reference sequence). Here the CDR3 DNA reads TGTGCCAGCAGCTCCCCTTTTAGCGGAGGGGAATATGAGCAGTTCTTC. Amino acids: CASSSPFSGGEYEQFF.

This clonotype was recorded a few times. The rearrangement links TRBV12-5 to TRBJ2-5; unclear D gene. Germline V gives CDR1 LGHNT, CDR2 FRNRAP. This CDR3 has 13 amino acids. The V gene lost 1 base and the J gene lost 3 bases, with 6 bases spanning the gap. CDR3 nucleotides: TGTGCTAGTGGTTTGGACACCGAAGAGACCCAGTACTTC. Its protein product is CASGLDTEETQYF.

This clonotype was counted at least ten times. The chain couples TRBV12-3 or TRBV12-4 to TRBJ1-1; perhaps TRBD1 as D (6 bases). V dropped 3 bases and J dropped 0 bases, with 8 bases sitting between them. The CDR3 length is 14 residues. The CDR3 spells CASSLRTVNTEAFF. In DNA, the CDR3 is TGTGCCAGCAGTTTGAGGACAGTGAACACTGAAGCTTTCTTT.

This clonotype appeared many times. The chain joins TRBV7-8 to TRBJ1-5; D uncertain. V was shortened by 2 bases and J by 2 bases, with 10 bases between the two germline ends. This CDR3 has 15 residues. In germline, CDR1 is SGHVS, CDR2 FQNEAQ. This CDR3 reads CASSLRSLGNQPQHF. CDR3 nucleotide sequence: TGTGCCAGCAGCTTAAGATCCCTTGGCAATCAGCCCCAGCATTTT.

The genes are TRBV12-3 or TRBV12-4 and TRBJ1-2, with 8 bases fitting TRBD1. CDR3 size: 13 residues. J lost 7 bases, V lost 5 bases, and 6 bases had no gene match. CDR3 DNA: TGTGCCAGCAGTCGGACAGGGATTAGTGGCTACACCTTC. Protein sequence: CASSRTGISGYTF.

This clonotype appeared a few times. V is TRBV7-4 and J is TRBJ1-1; 7 bases line up with TRBD1. CDR1 is SGHVT and CDR2 is SQSDAQ in the germline V gene. CDR3 length: 15 amino acids. V dropped 5 bases and J dropped 3; count of bases not matched to a gene: 9. CDR3 sequence: CASSRQGPMDTEAFF. CDR3 in DNA: TGTGCCAGCAGCCGACAGGGCCCCATGGACACTGAAGCTTTCTTT.

V gene TRBV28 combines with J gene TRBJ1-2, with D possibly TRBD1 on 5 matching bases. The germline V and J ends were trimmed by 6 bases and 7 bases, with 21 bases remaining between them. Germline V lookup: CDR1 MDHEN, CDR2 SYDVKM. This CDR3 has 15 residues. This chain's CDR3 is CASSSSKRGHFGYTF. CDR3 in DNA: TGTGCCAGCAGCTCTTCAAAAAGAGGACATTTTGGCTACACCTTC.

The chain is built from TRBV20-1 and TRBJ1-4; D remains unclear. Between the trimmed V and J ends, which lost 6 bases and 8 bases, there was a span of 7 bases. The germline V gene encodes CDR1 DFQATT and CDR2 SNEGSKA (reference sequence). This CDR3 is 10 amino acids long. CDR3 DNA sequence: TGCAGTGCCCGAGGAGAAAAACTGTTTTTT. It is translated as CSARGEKLFF.

The table lists this clonotype with many counts. The rearrangement links TRBV7-2 to TRBJ1-5, with 8 bases that match TRBD1. With 2 bases clipped from V and 4 bases from J, the junction kept 7 bases outside the gene matches. CDR1 and CDR2 (germline): SGHTA, FQGNSA. The CDR3 consists of 16 residues. Here the CDR3 DNA reads TGTGCCAGCAGCTTACGACAGGGGTCTGGGAATCAGCCCCAGCATTTT. It encodes CASSLRQGSGNQPQHF.

The rearrangement uses TRBV2 and TRBJ2-1, with unresolved D. The CDR3 is 15 amino acids. V was shortened by 0 bases and J by 0 bases, with 6 bases between the two germline ends. The germline CDR1 and CDR2 sequences are SNHLY and FYNNEI. Here the CDR3 DNA reads TGTGCCAGCAGTGAAGCGTACAGCTCCTACAATGAGCAGTTCTTC. Translated: CASSEAYSSYNEQFF.

The CDR3 spells CASTPWLNNEQFF. CDR3 DNA sequence: TGTGCCAGCACTCCGTGGCTTAACAATGAGCAGTTCTTC. The chain uses TRBV12-3 or TRBV12-4 and TRBJ2-1; D gene uncertain. The CDR3 extends over 13 amino acids. V lost 7 bases to trimming and J lost 5 bases, with 12 bases between them.

The chain joins TRBV20-1 to TRBJ2-1, with D perhaps matching TRBD1 or TRBD2 (6 bases each). Deletions cut 6 bases from V and 4 bases from J, with 19 bases between. Germline CDR1 is DFQATT and CDR2 is SNEGSKA (reference sequence). The CDR3 is made up of 15 amino acids. The CDR3 protein is CSAPERGRMYNEQFF. The CDR3, as DNA: TGCAGTGCCCCCGAAAGGGGGAGGATGTACAATGAGCAGTTCTTC.

The chain carries TRBV6-1 and TRBJ1-2; D is unclear. Germline assignment: CDR1 MNHNS and CDR2 SASEGT. Between the trimmed V and J ends, which lost 4 bases and 8 bases, there was a span of 14 bases. The CDR3 runs to 13 residues. The CDR3 is CASSGGGYRGYTF. As DNA, the CDR3 is TGTGCCAGCAGTGGGGGAGGTTACCGAGGCTACACCTTC.

The genes are TRBV12-3 or TRBV12-4 and TRBJ2-2, with D perhaps given as TRBD1 or TRBD2 (5 bases each). V lost 1 base to trimming and J lost 4 bases, with 13 bases between them. The CDR3 runs to 16 residues. The CDR3 DNA reads as TGTGCCAGCAGTTTAGTGGGGCAGCGGCGCACCGGGGAGCTGTTTTTT. As protein: CASSLVGQRRTGELFF.

The chain uses TRBV4-2 and TRBJ1-2; D may be TRBD1 (5 bases). CDR3 length equals 19 residues. Germline CDR1 LGHNA, CDR2 YNFKEQ. The V gene lost 3 bases and the J gene lost 4 bases, with 27 bases spanning the gap. The CDR3 here is CASSQRPGSRSGEVYGYTF. CDR3 bases: TGTGCCAGCAGCCAGCGGCCAGGGTCCCGATCGGGGGAAGTCTATGGCTACACCTTC.

This chain links TRBV5-1 with TRBJ2-7; 10 nucleotides agree with TRBD2. The CDR3 spans 14 residues. Germline V CDR1 and CDR2: SGHRS, YFSETQ. The ends lost 7 bases at V and 0 bases at J; junction bases unmatched: 4. The CDR3 bases are TGCGCCAGCCATACTAGCGGGAACTCCTACGAGCAGTACTTC. Its translation is CASHTSGNSYEQYF.